These 21 T cell receptor beta chains share one sample of origin, sequenced in a study of radiation and T cells in renal cell carcinoma. Only in-frame clones appear in the TCRdb table, and some are missing; sequencing was by immunoSEQ multiplex PCR. The table records roughly 120,000 clones, approximately 78% of them present only once. As for time point: baseline pretreatment blood. Regarding treatment: 15 Gy SBRT to primary tumor, nephrectomy 4 weeks later. The sample consisted of blood, taken from a patient whose treatment included radiotherapy and nephrectomy. These receptor sequences come from a woman aged 55-69 years with renal cell carcinoma.

This chain's CDR3 is CAISDARQGSGNTIYF. In nucleotides, the CDR3 is TGTGCCATCAGTGATGCGCGGCAGGGGTCTGGAAACACCATATATTTT. The genes are TRBV10-3 and TRBJ1-3; possible D gene TRBD1, 6 bases. Germline CDR1 reads ENHRY; CDR2 reads SYGVKD. The CDR3 is made up of 16 amino acids. The ends were cut back, 3 bases at V and 1 base at J, with 13 bases in the middle.

The CDR3 region has the DNA TGTGCCAGCAGCTTAGTCCGGGTGAACACTGAAGCTTTCTTT. Protein: CASSLVRVNTEAFF. V and J are TRBV11-2 and TRBJ1-1, with D hard to call. The V gene lost 1 base and the J gene lost 0 bases, with 6 bases spanning the gap. Per the germline V gene, CDR1 is SGHAT and CDR2 is FQNNGV. The CDR3 has 14 amino acids.

The chain joins TRBV29-1 to TRBJ2-5, with D maybe TRBD2 (7 bases). The CDR3 is 13 amino acids. Germline V gene data show CDR1 as SQVTM and CDR2 as ANQGSEA. V was shortened by 6 bases and J by 4 bases, with 15 bases between the two germline ends. CDR3 amino acids: CSVGRARGETQYF. CDR3 nucleotide sequence: TGCAGCGTGGGGAGGGCCAGGGGAGAGACCCAGTACTTC.

The V and J genes are TRBV7-3 and TRBJ2-3, with no clear D. The CDR3 has 13 amino acids. V shed 5 bases and J shed 6 bases, with 12 bases lying between them. Germline CDR1 is SGHTA and CDR2 is FQGTGA. Written as DNA, the CDR3 is TGTGCCAGCAGCCCATCATTAGGGGATACGCAGTATTTT. Translating gives CASSPSLGDTQYF. The full variable domain, with the rest looked up from reference TRBV7-3 and TRBJ2-3, is GAGVSQTPSNKVTEKGKYVELRCDPISGHTALYWYRQSLGQGPEFLIYFQGTGAADDSGLPNDRFFAVRPEGSVSTLKIQRTERGDSAVYLCASSPSLGDTQYFGPGTRLTVL.

V and J are TRBV9 and TRBJ2-7; no clear D. The CDR3 length is 13 residues. Trimming took off 4 bases at V and 7 bases at J, with 15 bases between the two ends. Germline-derived CDR1 and CDR2 are SGDLS and YYNGEE. In DNA form, the CDR3 reads TGTGCCAGCAGCCCCTCCAGCTACCGAGAGCAGTACTTC. This gives the protein CASSPSSYREQYF.

The chain uses TRBV10-3 and TRBJ2-5; 10 bases are shared with TRBD2. The CDR3 is made up of 13 amino acids. Germline V gives CDR1 ENHRY, CDR2 SYGVKD. Trimming removed 9 bases from V and 1 base from J; junction bases left unmatched: 2. As DNA, the CDR3 is TGTGCCATGGGGACTAGCGCCCAAGAGACCCAGTACTTC. It encodes CAMGTSAQETQYF.

The rearrangement links TRBV6-5 to TRBJ1-2; TRBD1 is a possible D gene (5 bases). Per the germline V gene, CDR1 is MNHEY and CDR2 is SVGAGI. The CDR3 sequence is 13 residues long. The V gene lost 4 bases and the J gene lost 8 bases, with 14 bases spanning the gap. CDR3: CASSSPRAGGYTF. Here the CDR3 DNA reads TGTGCCAGCAGTTCCCCCAGGGCGGGCGGCTACACCTTC.

The rearrangement joins TRBV5-4 to TRBJ2-3; D is uncertain. The length of the CDR3 is 11 residues. Trimming stripped 1 base from V and 6 bases from J, with 3 bases between. Germline V gene lookup returns CDR1 SGHNT and CDR2 YYREEE (reference sequence). The CDR3 loop reads CASSLWDTQYF. As DNA, the CDR3 is TGTGCCAGCAGCTTGTGGGATACGCAGTATTTT.

This clone was found once. This sequence joins TRBV2 and TRBJ2-2; D remains ambiguous. V lost 8 bases and J 3 bases, leaving 13 bases between the germline ends. CDR1 and CDR2 (germline): SNHLY, FYNNEI. This CDR3 comprises 14 residues. CDR3 DNA sequence: TGTGCCAGCCTCTGGGCGTCGGACACCGGGGAGCTGTTTTTT. Translating gives CASLWASDTGELFF.

The chain recombines TRBV2 with TRBJ1-3; unclear D gene. This CDR3 region has 15 residues. Germline V gene sequence: CDR1 SNHLY, CDR2 FYNNEI. With 2 bases removed from V and 1 base from J, the gap between germline ends came to 9 bases. The chain's CDR3 is CASSELGNSGNTIYF. The DNA of the CDR3 is TGTGCCAGCAGTGAATTAGGGAATTCTGGAAACACCATATATTTT.

The rearrangement links TRBV11-1 to TRBJ1-3; D is uncertain. The CDR3 has 15 residues. The V gene lost 5 bases and the J gene lost 4 bases, with 15 bases spanning the gap. CDR1 is SGHAT and CDR2 is FQDESV in the germline V gene (reference sequence). Here the CDR3 reads CASSPSVPPGNTIYF. The CDR3 DNA is TGTGCCAGCAGCCCATCAGTGCCTCCGGGAAACACCATATATTTT.

The chain has TRBV4-3 and TRBJ2-5; D is ambiguous. The CDR3 consists of 14 residues. V dropped 1 base and J dropped 0 bases, with 6 bases sitting between them. Germline CDR1 reads LGHNA; CDR2 reads YSLEER. CDR3 sequence (DNA): TGCGCCAGCAGCCAAGGGACGTACCAAGAGACCCAGTACTTC. Protein product: CASSQGTYQETQYF.

In this sample, this clone turned up a few times. The V call is TRBV6-5, the J call TRBJ1-5; D uncertain. This CDR3 is 13 amino acids long. The ends were cut back, 6 bases at V and 7 bases at J, with 13 bases in the middle. CDR1 and CDR2 (germline): MNHEY, SVGAGI. The CDR3 DNA follows: TGTGCCAGCAGCTCGACCTCGCAACAGCCCCAGCATTTT. Protein sequence: CASSSTSQQPQHF.

The chain links TRBV10-1 to TRBJ2-3; 8 bases map to TRBD2. J lost 2 bases, V lost 2 bases, and 3 bases had no gene match. The CDR3 extends over 15 amino acids. Germline V gives CDR1 WNHNN, CDR2 SYGVQD (reference sequence). As DNA, the CDR3 is TGCGCCAGCAGTGAGAGCGGGGGCGACACAGATACGCAGTATTTT. It yields the protein CASSESGGDTDTQYF.

The chain couples TRBV11-2 to TRBJ2-2, with a possible D match to TRBD1 (6 bases). Germline V gene sequence: CDR1 SGHAT, CDR2 FQNNGV. V lost 1 base and J lost 3, with 9 bases in between. The CDR3 is 15 amino acids. CDR3 sequence: CASSLAGQYTGELFF. CDR3 DNA: TGTGCCAGCAGCTTAGCTGGACAGTACACCGGGGAGCTGTTTTTT. The variable domain in full, with the rest retrieved from reference TRBV11-2 and TRBJ2-2, is EAGVAQSPRYKIIEKRQSVAFWCNPISGHATLYWYQQILGQGPKLLIQFQNNGVVDDSQLPKDRFSAERLKGVDSTLKIQPAKLEDSAVYLCASSLAGQYTGELFFGEGSRLTVL.

The chain is built from TRBV7-5 and TRBJ2-3. TRBV7-5 is annotated as a pseudogene. The CDR3 totals 13 residues. The CDR3 spells CARSWIEPDTQYF. For the CDR3, the DNA is TGTGCCAGAAGCTGGATAGAGCCAGATACGCAGTATTTT.

The gene calls are TRBV27 and TRBJ2-2, with TRBD1 identical over 12 bases. The germline V gene has CDR1 MNHEY and CDR2 SMNVEV (reference sequence). This CDR3 comprises 16 residues. Trimming took 5 bases from V and 9 from J; bases not matched to a gene: 10. CDR3 sequence (DNA): TGTGCCAGCAGTCGAGTCCCGGGACAGGGGGCGAGGGAGCTGTTTTTT. It translates to CASSRVPGQGARELFF.

The rearrangement joins TRBV27 to TRBJ2-3, with TRBD2 identical over 7 bases. The V segment lost 5 bases and the J segment 2 bases; nucleotides outside the gene matches: 10. Germline assignment: CDR1 MNHEY and CDR2 SMNVEV (reference sequence). This CDR3 has 16 amino acids. The CDR3 sequence is CASSPNQRGPTDTQYF. The CDR3 nucleotides read TGTGCCAGCAGTCCCAATCAGCGGGGACCCACAGATACGCAGTATTTT.

This rearrangement joins TRBV19 to TRBJ2-2; 9 positions match TRBD2. This CDR3 is 19 amino acids long. From germline, CDR1 is LNHDA and CDR2 SQIVND (reference sequence). With 6 bases clipped from V and 0 bases from J, the junction kept 14 bases outside the gene matches. The CDR3, as DNA: TGTGCCAGTAGGAACACCCGCGGGGGGGCCCTTACGAACACCGGGGAGCTGTTTTTT. Amino acid sequence: CASRNTRGGALTNTGELFF.

This sequence joins TRBV19 and TRBJ2-3, with TRBD1 matching over 7 bases. The CDR3 consists of 12 residues. V lost 5 bases and J lost 14; bases outside the gene matches: 10. Germline assignment: CDR1 LNHDA and CDR2 SQIVND (reference sequence). The CDR3, as DNA: TGTGCCAGTAGTCCGCCGGGACAGTATGCGTATTTT. It is translated as CASSPPGQYAYF.

The chain couples TRBV9 to TRBJ2-7; no reliable D call. CDR3 length: 14 residues. Trimming cost V 0 bases and J 2 bases, with 9 bases left between them. Germline CDR1 SGDLS, CDR2 YYNGEE. CDR3 DNA sequence: TGTGCCAGCAGCGTAGGGTACGGCACCTACGAGCAGTACTTC. The encoded protein is CASSVGYGTYEQYF.